This TCR beta chain emerged from a study of T cells in Graves' hyperthyroidism and ophthalmopathy. Study details: Peripheral blood collection took place at initial diagnosis, before any treatment. Study-wide results and caveats: Ophthalmopathy prediction by the model preceded onset by a median approximately six months.

TCR beta CDR3 region amplification was performed from RNA transcripts. The TCR CDR3 first-round RT-PCR relied on the HTBI primer set. TCRdb recomputed calls from the multiplex PCR reads with MiXCR, one row per CDR3 protein. The table includes nearly 750,000 distinct CDR3 sequences, 30% to 40% detected once. This clonotype was observed once. Its antigen is undetermined. A single base separates this from a much larger clone, so it may be a read error. The CDR3 has 15 amino acids. Germline lookup yields CDR1 DFQATT and CDR2 SNEGSKA (reference sequence). The ends were cut back, 6 bases at V and 8 bases at J, with 25 bases in the middle. Exclusion of a patient resulted from uncontrolled infection, other autoimmune disease, pregnancy or lactation.

V and J are TRBV20-1 and TRBJ1-1; tentatively, D is TRBD1 (6 bases). The specimen sequenced was blood. The receptor's source is a woman between 35 and 50 years old with Graves' hyperthyroidism. CDR3 nucleotides: TGCAGTGCCCGAGACGGCAGGGGACCTCGTCGCGAAGCTTTCTTT. It translates to CSARDGRGPRREAFF.